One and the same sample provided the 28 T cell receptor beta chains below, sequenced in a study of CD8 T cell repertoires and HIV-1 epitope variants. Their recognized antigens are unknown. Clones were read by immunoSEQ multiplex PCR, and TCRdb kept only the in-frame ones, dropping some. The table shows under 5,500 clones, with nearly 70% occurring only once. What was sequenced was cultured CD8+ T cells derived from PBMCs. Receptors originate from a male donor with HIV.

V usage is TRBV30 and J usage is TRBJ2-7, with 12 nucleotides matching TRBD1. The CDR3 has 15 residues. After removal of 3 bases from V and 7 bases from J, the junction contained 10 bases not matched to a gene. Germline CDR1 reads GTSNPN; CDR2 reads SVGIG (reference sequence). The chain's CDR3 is CAWRKGGQGALEQYF. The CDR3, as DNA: TGTGCCTGGAGAAAAGGGGGACAGGGGGCCCTAGAGCAGTACTTC.

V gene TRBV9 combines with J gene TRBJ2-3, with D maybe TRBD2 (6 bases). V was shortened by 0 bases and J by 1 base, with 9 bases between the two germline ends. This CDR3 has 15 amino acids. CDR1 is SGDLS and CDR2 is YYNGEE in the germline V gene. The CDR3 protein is CASSVEWGGTDTQYF. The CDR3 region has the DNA TGTGCCAGCAGCGTAGAGTGGGGGGGCACAGATACGCAGTATTTT.

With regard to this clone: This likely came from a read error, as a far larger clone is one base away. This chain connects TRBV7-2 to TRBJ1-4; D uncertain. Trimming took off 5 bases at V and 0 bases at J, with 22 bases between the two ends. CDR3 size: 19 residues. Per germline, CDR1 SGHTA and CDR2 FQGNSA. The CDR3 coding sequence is TGTGCCAGCAGCCAAGATTCAACGGGGAACATTGCAACTAATGAAAAACTGTTTTTT. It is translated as CASSQDSTGNIATNEKLFF.

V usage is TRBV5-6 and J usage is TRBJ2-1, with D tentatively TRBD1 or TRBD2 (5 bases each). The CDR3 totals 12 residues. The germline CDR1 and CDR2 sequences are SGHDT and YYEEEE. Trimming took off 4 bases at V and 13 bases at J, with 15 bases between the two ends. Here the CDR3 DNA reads TGTGCCAGCAGCCCCGGGACCGCCGCACAGTTCTTC. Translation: CASSPGTAAQFF.

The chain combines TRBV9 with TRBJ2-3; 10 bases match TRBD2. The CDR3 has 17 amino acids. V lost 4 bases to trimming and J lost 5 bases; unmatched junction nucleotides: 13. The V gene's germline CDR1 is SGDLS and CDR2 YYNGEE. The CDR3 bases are TGTGCCAGCAGCTCCAGACCAGCGGGGGGGCTTGGAGATACGCAGTATTTT. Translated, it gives CASSSRPAGGLGDTQYF. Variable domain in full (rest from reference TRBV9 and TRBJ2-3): DSGVTQTPKHLITATGQRVTLRCSPRSGDLSVYWYQQSLDQGLQFLIQYYNGEERAKGNILERFSAQQFPDLHSELNLSSLELGDSALYFCASSSRPAGGLGDTQYFGPGTRLTVL.

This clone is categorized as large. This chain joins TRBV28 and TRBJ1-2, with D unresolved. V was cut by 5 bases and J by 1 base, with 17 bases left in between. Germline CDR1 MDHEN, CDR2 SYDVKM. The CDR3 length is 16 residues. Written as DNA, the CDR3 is TGTGCCAGCAGTCTCATGCCCCTGGACTATAACTATGGCTACACCTTC. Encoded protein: CASSLMPLDYNYGYTF.

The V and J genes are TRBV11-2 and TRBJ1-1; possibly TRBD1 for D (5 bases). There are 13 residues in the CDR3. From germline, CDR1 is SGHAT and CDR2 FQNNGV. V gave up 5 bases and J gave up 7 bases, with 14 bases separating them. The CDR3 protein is CASSQPGGGEAFF. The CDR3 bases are TGTGCCAGCAGCCAACCCGGGGGGGGTGAAGCTTTCTTT. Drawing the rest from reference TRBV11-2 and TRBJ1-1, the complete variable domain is EAGVAQSPRYKIIEKRQSVAFWCNPISGHATLYWYQQILGQGPKLLIQFQNNGVVDDSQLPKDRFSAERLKGVDSTLKIQPAKLEDSAVYLCASSQPGGGEAFFGQGTRLTVV.

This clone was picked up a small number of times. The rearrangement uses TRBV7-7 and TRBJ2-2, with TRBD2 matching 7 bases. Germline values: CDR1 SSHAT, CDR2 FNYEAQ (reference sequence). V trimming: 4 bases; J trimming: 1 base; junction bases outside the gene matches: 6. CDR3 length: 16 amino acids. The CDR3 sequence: CASSSFPGGNTGELFF. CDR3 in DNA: TGTGCCAGCAGCTCTTTTCCGGGGGGGAACACCGGGGAGCTGTTTTTT.

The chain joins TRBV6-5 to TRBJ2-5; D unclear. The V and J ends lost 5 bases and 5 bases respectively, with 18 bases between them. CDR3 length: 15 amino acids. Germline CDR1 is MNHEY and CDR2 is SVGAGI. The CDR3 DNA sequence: TGTGCCAGCAGTCCATTGATGGGCGCGGCGGAGACCCAGTACTTC. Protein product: CASSPLMGAAETQYF.

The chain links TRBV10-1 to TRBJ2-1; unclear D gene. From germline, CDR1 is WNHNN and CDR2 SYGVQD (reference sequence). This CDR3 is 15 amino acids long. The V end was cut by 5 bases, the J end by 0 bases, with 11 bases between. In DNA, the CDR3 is TGCGCCAGCAGTTCAGGTCTGAGCTCCTACAATGAGCAGTTCTTC. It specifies CASSSGLSSYNEQFF.

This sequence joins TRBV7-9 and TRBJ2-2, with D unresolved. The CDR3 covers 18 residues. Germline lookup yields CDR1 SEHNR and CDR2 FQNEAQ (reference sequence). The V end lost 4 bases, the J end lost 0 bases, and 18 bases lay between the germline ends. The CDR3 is CASSSLGSEFANTGELFF. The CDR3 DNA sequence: TGTGCCAGCAGCTCCCTTGGGTCGGAATTCGCGAACACCGGGGAGCTGTTTTTT.

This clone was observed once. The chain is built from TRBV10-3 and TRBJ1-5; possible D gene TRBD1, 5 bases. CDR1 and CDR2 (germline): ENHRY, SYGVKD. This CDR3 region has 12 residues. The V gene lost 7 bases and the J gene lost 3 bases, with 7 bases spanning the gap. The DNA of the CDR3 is TGTGCCATCAAAGGGGACAATCAGCCCCAGCATTTT. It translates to CAIKGDNQPQHF.

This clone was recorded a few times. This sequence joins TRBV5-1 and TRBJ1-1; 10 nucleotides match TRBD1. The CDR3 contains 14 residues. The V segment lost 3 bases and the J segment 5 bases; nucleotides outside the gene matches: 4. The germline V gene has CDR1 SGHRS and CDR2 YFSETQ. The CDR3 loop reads CASSWTGGITEAFF. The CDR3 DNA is TGCGCCAGCAGCTGGACAGGGGGGATAACTGAAGCTTTCTTT. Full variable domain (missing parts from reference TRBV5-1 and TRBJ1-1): KAGVTQTPRYLIKTRGQQVTLSCSPISGHRSVSWYQQTPGQGLQFLFEYFSETQRNKGNFPGRFSGRQFSNSRSEMNVSTLELGDSALYLCASSWTGGITEAFFGQGTRLTVV.

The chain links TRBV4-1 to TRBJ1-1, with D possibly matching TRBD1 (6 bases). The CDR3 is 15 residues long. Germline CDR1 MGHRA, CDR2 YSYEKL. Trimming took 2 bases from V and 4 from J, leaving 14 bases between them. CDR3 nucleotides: TGCGCCAGCAGCCAATCTCGACAGGCGCGCACTGAAGCTTTCTTT. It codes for CASSQSRQARTEAFF.

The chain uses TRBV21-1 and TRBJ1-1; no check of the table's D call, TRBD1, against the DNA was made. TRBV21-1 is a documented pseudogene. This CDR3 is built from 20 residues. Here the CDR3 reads CASSKVGTGLPKGLGTEAFF. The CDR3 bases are TGTGCCAGCAGCAAAGTGGGGACAGGGCTACCCAAAGGTCTGGGCACTGAAGCTTTCTTT.

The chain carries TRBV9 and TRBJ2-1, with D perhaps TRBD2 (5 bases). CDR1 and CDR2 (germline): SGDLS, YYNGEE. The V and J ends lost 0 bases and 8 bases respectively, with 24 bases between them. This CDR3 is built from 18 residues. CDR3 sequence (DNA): TGTGCCAGCAGCGTAGCCGACTTCGGGCGGGTGTTTAACCATGAGCAGTTCTTC. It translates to CASSVADFGRVFNHEQFF.

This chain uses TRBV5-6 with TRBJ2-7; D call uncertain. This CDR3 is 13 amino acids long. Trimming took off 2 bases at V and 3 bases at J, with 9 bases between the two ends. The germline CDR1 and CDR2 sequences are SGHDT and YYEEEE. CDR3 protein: CASSFLDGYEQYF. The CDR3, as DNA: TGTGCCAGCAGCTTCTTGGACGGCTACGAGCAGTACTTC. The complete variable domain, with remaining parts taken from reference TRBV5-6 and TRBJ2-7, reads DAGVTQSPTHLIKTRGQQVTLRCSPKSGHDTVSWYQQALGQGPQFIFQYYEEEERQRGNFPDRFSGHQFPNYSSELNVNALLLGDSALYLCASSFLDGYEQYFGPGTRLTVT.

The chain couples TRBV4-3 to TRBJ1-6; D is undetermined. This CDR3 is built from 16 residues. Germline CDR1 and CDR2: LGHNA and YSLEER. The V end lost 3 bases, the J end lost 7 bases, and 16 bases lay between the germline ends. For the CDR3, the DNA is TGCGCCAGCAGCCAGGAAAGTTACCCCGCCAATTCACCCCTCCACTTT. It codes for CASSQESYPANSPLHF.

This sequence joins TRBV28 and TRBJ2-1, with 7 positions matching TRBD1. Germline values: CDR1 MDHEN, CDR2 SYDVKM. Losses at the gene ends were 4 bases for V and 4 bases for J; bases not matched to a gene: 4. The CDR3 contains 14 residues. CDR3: CASSWGTVYNEQFF. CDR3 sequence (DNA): TGTGCCAGCAGTTGGGGGACAGTGTACAATGAGCAGTTCTTC.

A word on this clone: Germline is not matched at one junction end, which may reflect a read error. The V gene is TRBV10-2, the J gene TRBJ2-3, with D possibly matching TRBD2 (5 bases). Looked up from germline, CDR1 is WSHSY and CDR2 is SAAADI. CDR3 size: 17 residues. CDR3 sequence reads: CASSDGNSESFTDAQYF. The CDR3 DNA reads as TGCGCCAGCAGTGACGGGAATAGCGAGAGCTTCACAGATGCGCAGTATTTT.

The CDR3 sequence is CASSPGTTGTDTQYF. In nucleotides, the CDR3 is TGTGCCAGCTCACCGGGGACCACCGGCACAGATACGCAGTATTTT. J is TRBJ2-3 and V is TRBV18, with D possibly called TRBD1 or TRBD2 (5 bases each). Trimming shortened V by 3 bases and J by 1 base, and 11 bases separated the two germline ends. The CDR3 has 15 residues. Germline assignment: CDR1 KGHSH and CDR2 LQKENI.

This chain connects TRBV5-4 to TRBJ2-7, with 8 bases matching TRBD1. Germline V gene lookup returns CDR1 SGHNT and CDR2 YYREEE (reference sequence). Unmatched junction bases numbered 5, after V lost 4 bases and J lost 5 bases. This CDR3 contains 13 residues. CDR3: CASSRRQGNEQYF. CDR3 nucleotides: TGTGCCAGCAGCCGTCGACAGGGGAACGAGCAGTACTTC.

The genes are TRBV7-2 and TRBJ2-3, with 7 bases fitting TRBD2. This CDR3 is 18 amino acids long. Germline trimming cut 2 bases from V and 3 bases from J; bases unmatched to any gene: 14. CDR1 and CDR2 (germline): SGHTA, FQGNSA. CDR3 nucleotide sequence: TGTGCCAGCAGCTTATATGGCGCTATTACGGGGGGAACAGATACGCAGTATTTT. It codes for CASSLYGAITGGTDTQYF.

CDR3 protein: CASSYRGTGELFF. CDR3 nucleotide sequence: TGTGCCAGCAGCTACAGGGGAACCGGGGAGCTGTTTTTT. The rearrangement joins TRBV7-9 to TRBJ2-2; 7 bases are shared with TRBD1. The junction had 1 base not matched to a gene; V was cut back by 4 bases and J by 5 bases. The CDR3 is 13 residues long. CDR1 and CDR2 (germline): SEHNR, FQNEAQ (reference sequence).

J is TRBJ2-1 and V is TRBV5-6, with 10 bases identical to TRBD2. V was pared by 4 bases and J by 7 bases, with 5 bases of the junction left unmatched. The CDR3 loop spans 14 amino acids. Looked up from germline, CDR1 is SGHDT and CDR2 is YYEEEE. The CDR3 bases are TGTGCCAGCAGCACAGGACTAGCGGCTAATGAGCAGTTCTTC. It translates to CASSTGLAANEQFF.

CDR3 in amino acids: CASSPSRYEQYF. For the CDR3, the DNA is TGTGCCAGCAGTCCTTCCCGATACGAGCAGTACTTC. The chain recombines TRBV28 with TRBJ2-7; unclear D gene. The CDR3 runs to 12 residues. Trimming removed 5 bases at V and 4 bases at J, with 9 bases between. From germline, CDR1 is MDHEN and CDR2 SYDVKM.

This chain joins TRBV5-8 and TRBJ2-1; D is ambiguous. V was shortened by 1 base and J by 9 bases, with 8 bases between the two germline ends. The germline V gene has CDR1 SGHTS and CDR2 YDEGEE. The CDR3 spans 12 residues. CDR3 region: CASSLSEFEQFF. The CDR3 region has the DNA TGTGCCAGCAGCTTGTCGGAGTTTGAGCAGTTCTTC.

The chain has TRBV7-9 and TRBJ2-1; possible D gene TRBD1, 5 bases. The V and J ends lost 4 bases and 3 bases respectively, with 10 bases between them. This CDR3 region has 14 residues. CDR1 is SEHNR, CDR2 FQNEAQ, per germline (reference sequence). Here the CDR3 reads CASSSVDSYNEQFF. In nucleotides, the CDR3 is TGTGCCAGCAGCTCCGTTGACAGCTACAATGAGCAGTTCTTC.